Listed below are T cell receptor beta chains from one sample, sequenced in a study of CD8 T cells in ankylosing spondylitis. TCRdb itself ran the 5' RACE reads through MiXCR, one entry per CDR3 protein. The data contain just over 300,000 distinct CDR3 sequences, 20% of them singletons. Input material: blood, either unsorted or a sorted T cell fraction (not recorded which). These TCRs come from a female donor with ankylosing spondylitis or in good health (not recorded which). Each CDR3 is given with its conserved first and last residue. The D gene is left open where the match is weak. A clone size is listed for some rows: how often the clone was seen (once, few, many), or a class if it is expanded.

D gene: -; clone size: few; V gene: TRBV7-9; CDR3 length: 15; J gene: TRBJ2-1; CDR3 protein: CASSLALARGTEQFF; CDR3 DNA: TGTGCCAGCAGCTTAGCACTAGCAAGGGGGACTGAGCAGTTCTTC
D gene: -; clone size: few; V gene: TRBV2; CDR3 length: 14; J gene: TRBJ2-6; CDR3 protein: CASMRGSGANVLTF; CDR3 DNA: TGTGCCAGCATGAGAGGGTCTGGGGCCAACGTCCTGACTTTC
D gene: TRBD2; clone size: many; V gene: TRBV12-3/TRBV12-4; CDR3 length: 15; J gene: TRBJ2-1; CDR3 protein: CASSPGLAGVGEQFF; CDR3 DNA: TGTGCCAGCAGCCCAGGACTAGCGGGAGTAGGAGAGCAGTTCTTC
D gene: TRBD1; clone size: -; V gene: TRBV12-3/TRBV12-4; CDR3 length: 15; J gene: TRBJ2-1; CDR3 protein: CASSFSRTGGNEQFF; CDR3 DNA: TGTGCCAGCAGTTTTTCGCGGACAGGGGGTAATGAGCAGTTCTTC
D gene: -; clone size: -; V gene: TRBV12-3/TRBV12-4; CDR3 length: 15; J gene: TRBJ2-1; CDR3 protein: CASSFRRSSYNEQFF; CDR3 DNA: TGTGCCAGCAGTTTCCGACGGAGCTCCTACAATGAGCAGTTCTTC
D gene: -; clone size: few; V gene: TRBV6-5; CDR3 length: 12; J gene: TRBJ2-1; CDR3 protein: CASSRGPGEQFF; CDR3 DNA: TGTGCCAGCAGCCGGGGGCCCGGTGAGCAGTTCTTC
D gene: TRBD1; clone size: -; V gene: TRBV5-7; CDR3 length: 16; J gene: TRBJ2-3; CDR3 protein: CASSLDRGLPPDTQYF; CDR3 DNA: TGTGCCAGCAGCTTGGACAGGGGGTTACCTCCAGATACGCAGTATTTT
D gene: -; clone size: -; V gene: TRBV6-5; CDR3 length: 15; J gene: TRBJ1-4; CDR3 protein: CASSYFPATNEKLFF; CDR3 DNA: TGTGCCAGCAGTTACTTCCCGGCGACTAATGAAAAACTGTTTTTT
D gene: -; clone size: few; V gene: TRBV20-1; CDR3 length: 13; J gene: TRBJ1-5; CDR3 protein: CSASLRGFQPQHF; CDR3 DNA: TGCAGTGCTAGCCTGCGGGGCTTTCAGCCCCAGCATTTT
D gene: -; clone size: -; V gene: TRBV4-3; CDR3 length: 13; J gene: TRBJ1-1; CDR3 protein: CASSQGSDTEAFF; CDR3 DNA: TGCGCCAGCAGCCAAGGGTCGGACACTGAAGCTTTCTTT
D gene: TRBD2; clone size: -; V gene: TRBV12-3/TRBV12-4; CDR3 length: 18; J gene: TRBJ2-1; CDR3 protein: CASSSGTSGRGGGNEQFF; CDR3 DNA: TGTGCCAGCAGCTCCGGGACTAGCGGGAGGGGGGGAGGAAATGAGCAGTTCTTC
D gene: -; clone size: -; V gene: TRBV27; CDR3 length: 14; J gene: TRBJ1-4; CDR3 protein: CASSLRGAREKLFF; CDR3 DNA: TGTGCCAGCAGCCTTCGGGGGGCGAGGGAAAAACTGTTTTTT
D gene: -; clone size: few; V gene: TRBV10-1; CDR3 length: 18; J gene: TRBJ2-1; CDR3 protein: CASSERSKLGGFDNEQFF; CDR3 DNA: TGCGCCAGCAGTGAGAGGTCTAAGCTTGGGGGGTTTGACAATGAGCAGTTCTTC
D gene: TRBD2; clone size: -; V gene: TRBV20-1; CDR3 length: 14; J gene: TRBJ2-7; CDR3 protein: CSVLLAGGFYEQYF; CDR3 DNA: TGCAGTGTTCTACTAGCGGGAGGGTTCTACGAGCAGTACTTC
D gene: -; clone size: -; V gene: TRBV29-1; CDR3 length: 15; J gene: TRBJ2-1; CDR3 protein: CSAGGRVNSYNEQFF; CDR3 DNA: TGCAGCGCCGGCGGTAGGGTTAACTCCTACAATGAGCAGTTCTTC
D gene: TRBD1; clone size: few; V gene: TRBV25-1; CDR3 length: 13; J gene: TRBJ2-7; CDR3 protein: CASAGTDKDEQYF; CDR3 DNA: TGTGCCAGCGCCGGGACAGATAAAGACGAGCAGTACTTC
D gene: TRBD2; clone size: -; V gene: TRBV20-1; CDR3 length: 18; J gene: TRBJ2-5; CDR3 protein: CSAYPDGLAGGVGETQYF; CDR3 DNA: TGCAGTGCTTACCCCGACGGACTAGCGGGAGGAGTAGGGGAGACCCAGTACTTC
D gene: TRBD1; clone size: -; V gene: TRBV5-8; CDR3 length: 13; J gene: TRBJ2-7; CDR3 protein: CASNSGTGGRQYF; CDR3 DNA: TGTGCCAGCAACTCCGGGACAGGGGGCAGGCAGTACTTC
D gene: -; clone size: few; V gene: TRBV12-3/TRBV12-4; CDR3 length: 13; J gene: TRBJ2-1; CDR3 protein: CASTSRPLEEEFF; CDR3 DNA: TGTGCCAGCACTTCCAGGCCTTTAGAGGAGGAGTTCTTC
D gene: -; clone size: -; V gene: TRBV29-1; CDR3 length: 13; J gene: TRBJ1-1; CDR3 protein: CSVCRGLDTEAFF; CDR3 DNA: TGCAGCGTTTGCAGGGGCCTGGACACTGAAGCTTTCTTT
D gene: -; clone size: few; V gene: TRBV29-1; CDR3 length: 13; J gene: TRBJ1-2; CDR3 protein: CSVDVVRGYGYTF; CDR3 DNA: TGCAGCGTTGACGTGGTTAGGGGATACGGCTACACCTTC
D gene: -; clone size: many; V gene: TRBV28; CDR3 length: 15; J gene: TRBJ1-5; CDR3 protein: CASSFGRDPNQPQHF; CDR3 DNA: TGTGCCAGCAGTTTTGGTAGGGACCCCAATCAGCCCCAGCATTTT
D gene: TRBD2; clone size: few; V gene: TRBV20-1; CDR3 length: 16; J gene: TRBJ2-7; CDR3 protein: CSARGGLAGGSAKQYF; CDR3 DNA: TGCAGTGCTAGAGGCGGACTAGCGGGAGGATCGGCGAAGCAGTACTTC
D gene: -; clone size: -; V gene: TRBV5-6; CDR3 length: 13; J gene: TRBJ1-2; CDR3 protein: CASRLDSFYGYTF; CDR3 DNA: TGTGCCAGCAGACTAGATTCCTTCTATGGCTACACCTTC
D gene: -; clone size: many; V gene: TRBV20-1; CDR3 length: 13; J gene: TRBJ1-2; CDR3 protein: CSARLGALGGYTF; CDR3 DNA: TGCAGTGCTAGACTAGGGGCTTTGGGGGGCTACACCTTC
D gene: TRBD2; clone size: -; V gene: TRBV20-1; CDR3 length: 14; J gene: TRBJ2-1; CDR3 protein: CSVPSGRAYNEQFF; CDR3 DNA: TGCAGTGTCCCCAGCGGGAGGGCCTACAATGAGCAGTTCTTC
D gene: -; clone size: many; V gene: TRBV29-1; CDR3 length: 14; J gene: TRBJ1-2; CDR3 protein: CSVGPEGTYYGYTF; CDR3 DNA: TGCAGCGTTGGGCCAGAGGGCACCTACTATGGCTACACCTTC
D gene: TRBD1; clone size: -; V gene: TRBV7-9; CDR3 length: 15; J gene: TRBJ1-5; CDR3 protein: CASSSDRYSNQPQHF; CDR3 DNA: TGTGCCAGCAGCTCGGACAGGTATAGCAATCAGCCCCAGCATTTT
D gene: -; clone size: few; V gene: TRBV6-1; CDR3 length: 14; J gene: TRBJ1-2; CDR3 protein: CASSEVIEVDGYTF; CDR3 DNA: TGTGCCAGCAGTGAAGTCATCGAAGTCGATGGCTACACCTTC
D gene: -; clone size: many; V gene: TRBV15; CDR3 length: 13; J gene: TRBJ1-5; CDR3 protein: CATSRDQGQPQHF; CDR3 DNA: TGTGCCACCAGCAGAGATCAGGGTCAGCCCCAGCATTTT
D gene: TRBD1; clone size: -; V gene: TRBV20-1; CDR3 length: 15; J gene: TRBJ2-7; CDR3 protein: CSARIPGTGDYEQYF; CDR3 DNA: TGCAGTGCTAGAATTCCTGGGACAGGGGACTACGAGCAGTACTTC
D gene: -; clone size: many; V gene: TRBV5-1; CDR3 length: 14; J gene: TRBJ2-3; CDR3 protein: CASSRPDMADTQYF; CDR3 DNA: TGCGCCAGCAGCCGCCCGGACATGGCAGATACGCAGTATTTT
D gene: TRBD1; clone size: many; V gene: TRBV6-2/TRBV6-3; CDR3 length: 16; J gene: TRBJ2-2; CDR3 protein: CASSYRGQENTGELFF; CDR3 DNA: TGTGCCAGCAGTTACCGGGGACAGGAGAACACCGGGGAGCTGTTTTTT
D gene: TRBD1; clone size: -; V gene: TRBV30; CDR3 length: 14; J gene: TRBJ2-5; CDR3 protein: CAWSWDRGQETQYF; CDR3 DNA: TGTGCCTGGAGCTGGGACAGGGGCCAAGAGACCCAGTACTTC
D gene: TRBD1; clone size: few; V gene: TRBV20-1; CDR3 length: 14; J gene: TRBJ2-1; CDR3 protein: CSAGVPGQGSEQFF; CDR3 DNA: TGCAGTGCTGGGGTCCCGGGACAGGGCAGCGAGCAGTTCTTC
D gene: -; clone size: few; V gene: TRBV20-1; CDR3 length: 12; J gene: TRBJ1-2; CDR3 protein: CSASDPGPLTQF; CDR3 DNA: TGCAGTGCTAGTGATCCCGGGCCTCTTACCCAGTTC
D gene: TRBD2; clone size: -; V gene: TRBV29-1; CDR3 length: 14; J gene: TRBJ2-1; CDR3 protein: CSHVLAVPYNEQFF; CDR3 DNA: TGCAGCCACGTTCTAGCGGTTCCCTACAATGAGCAGTTCTTC
D gene: -; clone size: few; V gene: TRBV15; CDR3 length: 17; J gene: TRBJ2-2; CDR3 protein: CATSGRSGFLGTGELFF; CDR3 DNA: TGTGCCACCAGCGGAAGGAGTGGGTTCTTAGGGACCGGGGAGCTGTTTTTT
D gene: -; clone size: -; V gene: TRBV7-9; CDR3 length: 13; J gene: TRBJ2-3; CDR3 protein: CASSPRSEDTQYF; CDR3 DNA: TGTGCCAGCAGCCCAAGATCCGAAGATACGCAGTATTTT
D gene: -; clone size: many; V gene: TRBV6-5; CDR3 length: 12; J gene: TRBJ2-1; CDR3 protein: CASSRGINEQFF; CDR3 DNA: TGTGCCAGCAGCCGAGGGATCAATGAGCAGTTCTTC